The 17 T cell receptor beta chains given below trace back to one sample, sequenced in a study of early T cells in non-severe SARS-CoV-2 infection. One entry per CDR3 protein results from TCRdb running MiXCR on the 5' RACE reads. The table lists 75,000 to 100,000 distinct CDR3 sequences, roughly 17% of them singletons. Sequencing was performed on whole blood. All receptors come from an adult who was a healthcare worker with PCR-confirmed SARS-CoV-2 infection or an uninfected control (not recorded which).

This clonotype turned up a few times. This chain links TRBV5-5 with TRBJ2-5; 7 bases align to TRBD1. There are 13 residues in the CDR3. The V gene end was trimmed by 0 bases and the J gene end by 7 bases; junction bases not matched to a gene: 3. Germline loops: CDR1 SGHKS, CDR2 YYEKEE (reference sequence). The CDR3 coding sequence is TGTGCCAGCAGCTTGGAGGGGGCAGTGACCCAGTACTTC. Its translation: CASSLEGAVTQYF.

This clonotype has a handful of counts. CDR3 region: CASTPGTSGVNEQFF. The CDR3, as DNA: TGTGCCAGCACTCCAGGGACTAGCGGGGTGAATGAGCAGTTCTTC. The chain combines TRBV27 with TRBJ2-1; TRBD2 aligns across 13 bases. From germline, CDR1 is MNHEY and CDR2 SMNVEV (reference sequence). The V and J ends lost 7 bases and 7 bases, in that order; junction bases with no gene match: 7. The CDR3 has 15 amino acids.

The chain has TRBV28 and TRBJ2-7; 7 bases match TRBD1. Germline loops: CDR1 MDHEN, CDR2 SYDVKM. The V segment lost 6 bases and the J segment 3 bases; nucleotides outside the gene matches: 8. The CDR3 contains 14 residues. The CDR3 sequence is CASSSPGQNYEQYF. CDR3 DNA sequence: TGTGCCAGCAGCTCCCCGGGACAGAACTACGAGCAGTACTTC.

This clonotype appeared a single time. This chain connects TRBV29-1 to TRBJ1-2; no reliable D call. The CDR3 length is 13 residues. From germline, CDR1 is SQVTM and CDR2 ANQGSEA. V was shortened by 0 bases and J by 6 bases, with 11 bases between the two germline ends. DNA for the CDR3: TGCAGCGTTGAAGAGATAAACCGGGATGGCTACACCTTC. Translating it yields CSVEEINRDGYTF. Drawing the rest from reference TRBV29-1 and TRBJ1-2, the complete variable domain is SAVISQKPSRDICQRGTSLTIQCQVDSQVTMMFWYRQQPGQSLTLIATANQGSEATYESGFVIDKFPISRPNLTFSTLTVSNMSPEDSSIYLCSVEEINRDGYTFGSGTRLTVV.

This clonotype has more than one count but fewer than ten. The chain employs TRBV12-3 or TRBV12-4 and TRBJ2-6, with D tentatively TRBD1 (7 bases). There are 18 residues in the CDR3. V was pared by 1 base and J by 2 bases, with 15 bases between. CDR3 sequence: CASSLGGTASAGANVLTF. DNA for the CDR3: TGTGCCAGCAGTTTAGGCGGGACAGCGAGCGCTGGGGCCAACGTCCTGACTTTC.

This clonotype was counted between two and nine times. This chain uses TRBV29-1 with TRBJ2-2; D is unresolved. This CDR3 is 16 amino acids long. V dropped 4 bases and J dropped 3 bases, with 18 bases sitting between them. CDR1 and CDR2 (germline): SQVTM, ANQGSEA. In nucleotides, the CDR3 is TGCAGCGTTGGGTCGGCAGAAAAATACCACACCGGGGAGCTGTTTTTT. It translates to CSVGSAEKYHTGELFF.

V gene TRBV6-6 combines with J gene TRBJ2-1; 9 bases match TRBD2. Germline trimming cut 6 bases from V and 9 bases from J; bases unmatched to any gene: 18. This CDR3 contains 17 residues. The germline gives CDR1 MNHNY, CDR2 SVGAGI (reference sequence). CDR3 in DNA: TGTGCCAGCAGACACCCTGTGAACGGCCTAGCGGGAATTGAGCAGTTCTTC. Protein sequence: CASRHPVNGLAGIEQFF.

The chain employs TRBV4-2 and TRBJ2-7; D is possibly TRBD1 (5 bases). The CDR3 runs 16 residues. CDR1 and CDR2 from the germline V gene are LGHNA and YNFKEQ. Trimming shortened V by 0 bases and J by 3 bases, and 15 bases separated the two germline ends. The CDR3 bases are TGTGCCAGCAGCCAAGATAAGGGGCTGGGGTTCTACGAGCAGTACTTC. This encodes CASSQDKGLGFYEQYF.

This clonotype appeared a few times. V and J are TRBV18 and TRBJ2-3; D is unclear. The length of the CDR3 is 14 residues. V gave up 2 bases and J gave up 2 bases, with 8 bases separating them. Per germline, CDR1 KGHSH and CDR2 LQKENI. CDR3 protein: CASSPVISTDTQYF. The CDR3 DNA reads TGTGCCAGCTCACCAGTGATTTCCACAGATACGCAGTATTTT. The full variable domain, rest sourced from reference TRBV18 and TRBJ2-3, is NAGVMQNPRHLVRRRGQEARLRCSPMKGHSHVYWYRQLPEEGLKFMVYLQKENIIDESGMPKERFSAEFPKEGPSILRIQQVVRGDSAAYFCASSPVISTDTQYFGPGTRLTVL.

The CDR3 nucleotides are TGTGCCAGCGGGCAGGGGGGGCTTGCCACTGAAGCTTTCTTT. It is translated as CASGQGGLATEAFF. The chain couples TRBV27 to TRBJ1-1, with 7 nucleotides matching TRBD1. Germline V gene data show CDR1 as MNHEY and CDR2 as SMNVEV (reference sequence). With 8 bases clipped from V and 4 bases from J, the junction kept 10 bases outside the gene matches. CDR3 size: 14 residues.

This clonotype showed up just a few times. The gene calls are TRBV11-3 and TRBJ2-1, with D perhaps TRBD1 or TRBD2 (5 bases each). CDR1 and CDR2 from the germline V gene are SGHNT and YENEEA. The CDR3 contains 13 residues. V lost 5 bases, J lost 9 bases, and 14 bases lay in between. As DNA, the CDR3 is TGTGCCAGCAGCCACGAGGGACGGGGTGAGCAGTTCTTC. It yields the protein CASSHEGRGEQFF. The variable domain in full, completed from reference TRBV11-3 and TRBJ2-1, reads EAGVVQSPRYKIIEKKQPVAFWCNPISGHNTLYWYLQNLGQGPELLIRYENEEAVDDSQLPKDRFSAERLKGVDSTLKIQPAELGDSAVYLCASSHEGRGEQFFGPGTRLTVL.

The rearrangement links TRBV2 to TRBJ2-7; D tentatively reads TRBD1 or TRBD2 (5 bases each). Looked up from germline, CDR1 is SNHLY and CDR2 is FYNNEI. The CDR3 has 15 amino acids. Trimming stripped 7 bases from V and 5 bases from J, with 21 bases between. The CDR3 region has the DNA TGTGCCAGCATCCCCGGACGGGACGCGAGGCACGAGCAGTACTTC. Its protein product is CASIPGRDARHEQYF. The full variable domain, with the rest looked up from reference TRBV2 and TRBJ2-7, is EPEVTQTPSHQVTQMGQEVILRCVPISNHLYFYWYRQILGQKVEFLVSFYNNEISEKSEIFDDQFSVERPDGSNFTLKIRSTKLEDSAMYFCASIPGRDARHEQYFGPGTRLTVT.

This clonotype has a single count. V gene TRBV13 combines with J gene TRBJ2-1; possibly TRBD2 for D (6 bases). In germline, CDR1 is PRHDT, CDR2 FYEKMQ (reference sequence). Trimming took off 1 base at V and 8 bases at J, with 12 bases between the two ends. CDR3 size: 14 residues. The CDR3 loop is CASSLVLAIHEQFF. In DNA, the CDR3 is TGTGCCAGCAGCTTAGTTCTAGCGATACATGAGCAGTTCTTC.

The chain is built from TRBV7-9 and TRBJ2-1, with a possible D match to TRBD2 (5 bases). The CDR3 runs to 13 residues. In germline, CDR1 is SEHNR, CDR2 FQNEAQ (reference sequence). Trimming removed 5 bases from V and 6 bases from J, with 11 bases in between. The CDR3: CASSIRGSNEQFF. CDR3 DNA: TGTGCCAGCAGCATTCGGGGTAGCAATGAGCAGTTCTTC.

This clonotype was counted only a few times. The J gene is TRBJ2-2, the V gene TRBV12-3 or TRBV12-4, with 8 bases aligning to TRBD1. Unmatched junction bases numbered 6, after V lost 5 bases and J lost 7 bases. There are 14 residues in the CDR3. The CDR3 DNA is TGTGCCAGCAGTGATACAGGGGGGAACGGGGAGCTGTTTTTT. Protein sequence: CASSDTGGNGELFF.

The V call is TRBV20-1, the J call TRBJ1-5, with 8 bases matching TRBD1. The J segment lost 7 bases and the V segment lost 1 base, leaving 9 bases of the junction unmatched. Germline V gives CDR1 DFQATT, CDR2 SNEGSKA (reference sequence). CDR3 length equals 15 residues. In nucleotides, the CDR3 is TGCAGTGCTAGAGCCTTAGGACAGGGAGGACAGCCCCAGCATTTT. This translates into CSARALGQGGQPQHF.

The sample holds many counts of this clonotype. The rearrangement uses TRBV19 and TRBJ2-3; TRBD2 matches 9 bases. Germline values: CDR1 LNHDA, CDR2 SQIVND (reference sequence). Trimming cost V 8 bases and J 2 bases; bases outside gene matches: 11. This CDR3 has 16 amino acids. The CDR3 region is CASRRSSGGDTDTQYF. The CDR3 DNA reads as TGTGCCAGTCGTCGGAGTAGCGGGGGTGACACAGATACGCAGTATTTT.